This T cell receptor (beta chain) emerged from a study of beta chain features in type 1 diabetes. Study context: All samples combined gave 95 million to 130 million sorted cells for examination. The study, taken as a whole, reports: An over-representation of cells with high TCR expression could result from cDNA sequencing. The naive, central memory and Treg TCRB repertoires showed an apparent similarity that was greater among patients than among healthy donors.

V lost 4 bases to trimming and J lost 1 base; unmatched junction nucleotides: 5. Germline loops: CDR1 SGDLS, CDR2 YYNGEE. This CDR3 is 15 amino acids long. With regard to this clone: Its antigen is not identified.

As every portion of the isolated RNA was reverse transcribed, the sequencing read expressed TCRB transcripts. Some clones are missing from TCRdb's copy, which holds only in-frame ones; the method was immunoSEQ multiplex PCR. This sample yields 250,000 or so clones, of which more than 65% are seen a single time; about 0.051% belongs to the top ten. Sample: naive CD4+ T cells from blood. The origin of this receptor is a man aged 25 to 40 in good health. The chain recombines TRBV9 with TRBJ2-1, with 7 bases aligning to TRBD2. CDR3 amino acids: CASSSSGVSYNEQFF. The CDR3 nucleotides read TGTGCCAGCAGCTCCAGCGGGGTATCCTACAATGAGCAGTTCTTC.